The 5 T cell receptor beta chains below were found in one sample sequenced in a study of blood T cell repertoires in COVID-19. Clones were sequenced by immunoSEQ multiplex PCR, and TCRdb holds only the in-frame ones, with some missing. This sample yields 350,000 to 400,000 clones, of which 85% to 90% are seen a single time; 0.9% to 1% belongs to the top ten. Sequenced material: PBMCs or T cells enriched from blood (not recorded which). The receptor set was obtained from a woman aged 30 to 39 with acute COVID-19.

The chain carries TRBV10-3 and TRBJ2-3; D is perhaps TRBD1 (5 bases). There are 16 residues in the CDR3. CDR1 is ENHRY, CDR2 SYGVKD, per germline. The V and J ends lost 5 bases and 0 bases respectively, with 15 bases between them. The DNA of the CDR3 is TGTGCCATCAGTTCACTCCAGGGTGCGAGCACAGATACGCAGTATTTT. It codes for CAISSLQGASTDTQYF.

The chain uses TRBV5-1 and TRBJ2-3, with 8 bases that match TRBD2. The CDR3 spans 14 residues. Trimming took 3 bases from V and 5 from J; bases not matched to a gene: 5. From germline, CDR1 is SGHRS and CDR2 YFSETQ. The CDR3 nucleotides read TGCGCCAGCAGCTCCGGGGGGGCCTTAGATACGCAGTATTTT. Translation gives CASSSGGALDTQYF.

The rearrangement links TRBV3-1 (or the pseudogene TRBV3-2) to TRBJ2-2, with TRBD2 matching over 7 bases. The V gene end was trimmed by 5 bases and the J gene end by 1 base; junction bases not matched to a gene: 7. CDR1 and CDR2 (germline): LGHDT, YNNKEL (reference sequence). The CDR3 spans 16 residues. The CDR3 sequence is CASSESRGGNTGELFF. CDR3 nucleotides: TGTGCCAGCAGCGAATCTCGCGGGGGGAACACCGGGGAGCTGTTTTTT.

The chain is built from TRBV7-3 and TRBJ1-1, with D perhaps matching TRBD1 (5 bases). V was cut by 5 bases and J by 2 bases, with 12 bases left in between. The CDR3 runs to 14 residues. Per germline, CDR1 SGHTA and CDR2 FQGTGA. CDR3 sequence (DNA): TGTGCCAGCAGCCAAACAGGATACAACACTGAAGCTTTCTTT. This translates into CASSQTGYNTEAFF.

This rearrangement joins TRBV12-5 to TRBJ2-5; TRBD1 matches 8 bases. Germline assignment: CDR1 LGHNT and CDR2 FRNRAP. CDR3 length: 14 residues. J lost 4 bases, V lost 4 bases, and 5 bases had no gene match. The chain's CDR3 is CASGSGQGRETQYF. CDR3 in DNA: TGTGCTAGTGGTTCAGGACAGGGTAGAGAGACCCAGTACTTC.